The clone carrying this T cell receptor (beta chain) was observed many times. These data are taken from a study of human T cells and chemical hapten exposure. MiXCR, run by TCRdb on the RACE reads, gives a single entry per CDR3 protein. This sample has roughly 43,000 distinct CDR3 sequences, with about 3.5% found just once. V lost 2 bases, J lost 1 base, and 15 bases lay in between. This CDR3 is 16 amino acids long. Looked up from germline, CDR1 is SGHDN and CDR2 is FVKESK. Noted time point: healthy volunteer bleed at 6 weeks. Researchers extracted total RNA from unfractionated whole blood. This receptor was obtained from a human donor in good health. Some clones in this sample may be carry-over from other donors' samples. This chain connects TRBV14 to TRBJ2-7; D perhaps matches TRBD2 (6 bases). The sequenced sample consisted of whole blood. The CDR3 is CASSQHTALASYEQYF. CDR3 bases: TGTGCCAGCAGCCAACATACCGCACTAGCATCCTACGAGCAGTACTTC.